This T cell receptor beta chain was documented in a study of T cell repertoires in ileal Crohn's disease. Trimming at V came to 1 base and at J to 5 bases, leaving 7 bases not matched to a gene. Germline V gives CDR1 SGHTA, CDR2 FQGTGA. The CDR3 loop spans 16 amino acids. This table comes from immunoSEQ multiplex PCR, and its TCRdb copy is limited to in-frame clones, with some not included. The sample has about 16,000 clones; 88% are singletons. Sequenced material: ileal tissue. The origin of this receptor is an adult with Crohn's disease. The rearrangement uses TRBV7-3 and TRBJ2-1; 8 nucleotides align to TRBD1. CDR3 residues: CASSLRAGGYDNEQFF. The DNA of the CDR3 is TGTGCCAGCAGCTTAAGGGCAGGGGGCTACGACAATGAGCAGTTCTTC.